This passage covers 25 T cell receptor beta chains from one sample sequenced in a study of early T cells in non-severe SARS-CoV-2 infection. TCRdb called the 5' RACE reads again in MiXCR, with one record for every CDR3 protein. The table has about 76,000 distinct CDR3 sequences, 12% seen once. The sequenced material came from whole blood. These receptors were obtained from an adult who was a healthcare worker with PCR-confirmed SARS-CoV-2 infection or an uninfected control (not recorded which).

The chain carries TRBV4-1 and TRBJ1-6; 7 nucleotides line up with TRBD1. V shed 1 base, J shed 9 bases, and the junction held 9 bases outside the gene matches. The germline CDR1 and CDR2 sequences are MGHRA and YSYEKL. This CDR3 is 16 amino acids long. The chain's CDR3 is CASSQGRQGKGSPLHF. CDR3 nucleotides: TGCGCCAGCAGCCAAGGGCGACAGGGCAAGGGTTCACCCCTCCACTTT.

This clonotype was found many times. The V and J genes are TRBV20-1 and TRBJ2-2; no firm D call. V dropped 0 bases and J dropped 3 bases, with 8 bases sitting between them. Germline loops: CDR1 DFQATT, CDR2 SNEGSKA (reference sequence). There are 14 residues in the CDR3. The CDR3 sequence is CSARDSSYTGELFF. The CDR3 bases are TGCAGTGCTAGAGACAGTTCCTACACCGGGGAGCTGTTTTTT.

Note on this clonotype: This could be a read error, since a much larger clone is one nucleotide away. This chain uses TRBV7-3 with TRBJ2-5; D is possibly TRBD1 (5 bases). This CDR3 has 13 residues. CDR1 and CDR2 (germline): SGHTA, FQGTGA. Trimming removed 2 bases at V and 9 bases at J, with 13 bases between. CDR3 loop: CASSLRQTEAQYF. As DNA, the CDR3 is TGTGCCAGCAGCTTACGACAGACCGAGGCCCAGTACTTC.

This clonotype was counted at least ten times. This chain uses TRBV29-1 with TRBJ1-3, with TRBD1 identical over 8 bases. The CDR3 has 12 residues. V trimming: 3 bases; J trimming: 6 bases; junction bases outside the gene matches: 1. The germline CDR1 and CDR2 sequences are SQVTM and ANQGSEA. The CDR3 region is CSVEQGANTIYF. The DNA of the CDR3 is TGCAGCGTTGAGCAGGGGGCAAACACCATATATTTT.

This chain joins TRBV12-3 or TRBV12-4 and TRBJ2-1; D is undetermined. CDR3 length: 12 amino acids. Trimming pared 3 bases from V and 14 bases from J, leaving 14 bases between. CDR3 region: CASSLESPAKFF. CDR3 coding DNA: TGTGCCAGCAGTTTGGAAAGTCCGGCCAAGTTCTTC.

As regards this clonotype: A much larger clone lies one base from this, so it may be a read error. The rearrangement uses TRBV7-3 and TRBJ2-5; D call uncertain. Germline V gene sequence: CDR1 SGHTA, CDR2 FQGTGA. Trimming stripped 4 bases from V and 4 bases from J, with 13 bases between. The CDR3 is 14 amino acids. The CDR3 here is CASSSQPVLETQYF. For the CDR3, the DNA is TGTGCCAGCAGCTCCCAACCGGTACTAGAGACCCAGTACTTC.

This clonotype was counted ten times or more. The chain employs TRBV20-1 and TRBJ1-5; 8 nucleotides line up with TRBD1. There are 17 residues in the CDR3. Germline V gene sequence: CDR1 DFQATT, CDR2 SNEGSKA (reference sequence). Unmatched junction bases numbered 11, after V lost 1 base and J lost 3 bases. CDR3 nucleotide sequence: TGCAGTGCTAGAGCCCAGGGGCTGGGACAGGTCAATCAGCCCCAGCATTTT. Amino acid sequence: CSARAQGLGQVNQPQHF.

This clonotype has more than one count but fewer than ten. The chain recombines TRBV29-1 with TRBJ2-5, with D tentatively TRBD1 (5 bases). The CDR3 consists of 12 residues. V was shortened by 3 bases and J by 0 bases, with 5 bases between the two germline ends. The germline V gene has CDR1 SQVTM and CDR2 ANQGSEA. CDR3 in amino acids: CSVETDQETQYF. The CDR3 coding sequence is TGCAGCGTTGAGACAGACCAAGAGACCCAGTACTTC.

There are many counts of this clonotype. V gene TRBV18 combines with J gene TRBJ2-7, with a possible D match to TRBD2 (6 bases). Deletions cut 2 bases from V and 3 bases from J, with 17 bases between. CDR1 KGHSH and CDR2 LQKENI come from the germline V gene. The CDR3 length is 16 residues. DNA of the CDR3: TGTGCCAGCTCACCAAATTACGGGAGCTCAAGCTACGAGCAGTACTTC. As protein: CASSPNYGSSSYEQYF.

This clonotype was seen more than once but under ten times. The J gene is TRBJ2-1, the V gene TRBV3-1; 9 bases line up with TRBD2. The ends lost 0 bases at V and 9 bases at J; junction bases unmatched: 15. This CDR3 region has 18 residues. Looked up from germline, CDR1 is LGHDT and CDR2 is YNNKEL (reference sequence). The CDR3 here is CASSQDVVAGAPLGEQFF. In DNA, the CDR3 is TGTGCCAGCAGCCAAGACGTGGTAGCGGGAGCCCCGCTAGGTGAGCAGTTCTTC.

This clonotype appeared a few times. In DNA form, the CDR3 reads TGTGCCAGCAGCCAAGAATGGGCGGGACGCAAATACAATGAGCAGTTCTTC. It is translated as CASSQEWAGRKYNEQFF. The chain joins TRBV3-1 to TRBJ2-1, with a tentative D call TRBD2 (6 bases). The CDR3 loop spans 17 amino acids. Germline V gives CDR1 LGHDT, CDR2 YNNKEL (reference sequence). V lost 0 bases, J lost 4 bases, and 16 bases lay in between.

This chain joins TRBV27 and TRBJ2-1; 12 positions match TRBD2. Germline V gene data show CDR1 as MNHEY and CDR2 as SMNVEV (reference sequence). This CDR3 is 15 amino acids long. The junction had 6 bases not matched to a gene; V was cut back by 5 bases and J by 7 bases. The CDR3 bases are TGTGCCAGCAGTCACACTAGCGGGAGGTGGAATGAGCAGTTCTTC. It yields the protein CASSHTSGRWNEQFF.

CDR3 amino acids: CASSDSGSTDTQYF. CDR3 nucleotides: TGTGCCAGCAGCGATAGCGGGAGCACAGATACGCAGTATTTT. The chain carries TRBV7-9 and TRBJ2-3; TRBD2 agrees at 7 bases. Germline V lookup: CDR1 SEHNR, CDR2 FQNEAQ (reference sequence). The CDR3 is made up of 14 amino acids. Unmatched junction bases numbered 2, after V lost 5 bases and J lost 0 bases.

This clonotype showed up many times. This chain links TRBV28 with TRBJ2-7; D is uncertain. The CDR3 sequence is 14 residues long. V was pared by 5 bases and J by 3 bases, with 14 bases between. Per germline, CDR1 MDHEN and CDR2 SYDVKM. CDR3 DNA: TGTGCCAGCAGTCTGCTCCGACATTTCTACGAGCAGTACTTC. Its translation is CASSLLRHFYEQYF.

On this clonotype itself: A junction boundary mismatches the germline segment, possibly from a read error. This chain uses TRBV6-5 with TRBJ1-3; D remains ambiguous. There are 11 residues in the CDR3. Germline CDR1 reads MNHEY; CDR2 reads SVGAGI. The CDR3 nucleotides read TGTGCCAGCAGCCGTGGAGACACCATATATTTT. Protein sequence: CASSRGDTIYF.

V usage is TRBV28 and J usage is TRBJ2-1, with 8 bases aligning to TRBD1. CDR3 size: 15 residues. Germline V lookup: CDR1 MDHEN, CDR2 SYDVKM. Germline trimming cut 5 bases from V and 0 bases from J; bases unmatched to any gene: 3. The CDR3 is CASSRTGSSYNEQFF. In DNA form, the CDR3 reads TGTGCCAGCAGTCGGACAGGGAGCTCCTACAATGAGCAGTTCTTC.

This chain joins TRBV7-9 and TRBJ2-1; 8 bases align to TRBD2. Germline V gene lookup returns CDR1 SEHNR and CDR2 FQNEAQ (reference sequence). V shed 7 bases and J 0 bases; nucleotides not matched to a gene: 8. The CDR3 runs 16 residues. CDR3 coding DNA: TGTGCCAGCACCCAGGGGCGGGAGGCCTCCTACAATGAGCAGTTCTTC. Translating it yields CASTQGREASYNEQFF.

This clonotype was counted many times. J is TRBJ2-1 and V is TRBV20-1; D unresolved. Germline-derived CDR1 and CDR2 are DFQATT and SNEGSKA (reference sequence). This CDR3 region has 10 residues. Trimming took off 3 bases at V and 5 bases at J, with 2 bases between the two ends. The CDR3 nucleotides read TGCAGTGCTAGGAACAATGAGCAGTTCTTC. Protein: CSARNNEQFF.

This clonotype was observed a handful of times. V and J are TRBV20-1 and TRBJ1-1; maybe TRBD1 (6 bases). This CDR3 has 18 residues. V lost 1 base and J lost 3, with 24 bases in between. Germline lookup yields CDR1 DFQATT and CDR2 SNEGSKA (reference sequence). CDR3 sequence: CSARGGSGGRWADTEAFF. The CDR3 DNA reads as TGCAGTGCTAGAGGCGGGTCGGGGGGCAGGTGGGCAGACACTGAAGCTTTCTTT.

The chain recombines TRBV7-8 with TRBJ2-3; 11 bases fit TRBD2. From germline, CDR1 is SGHVS and CDR2 FQNEAQ. The CDR3 runs 18 residues. Trimming at V came to 1 base and at J to 5 bases, leaving 11 bases not matched to a gene. Written as DNA, the CDR3 is TGTGCCAGCAGCTTAGAGTTAAATAGCGGGAGGGCAAAAGATACGCAGTATTTT. This translates into CASSLELNSGRAKDTQYF.

This clonotype was picked up many times. The V call is TRBV29-1, the J call TRBJ2-7; 9 bases agree with TRBD1. The V and J ends lost 6 bases and 5 bases, in that order; junction bases with no gene match: 8. Germline CDR1 is SQVTM and CDR2 is ANQGSEA. The CDR3 runs 13 residues. CDR3 region: CSVRTGEMHEQYF. The CDR3 DNA reads as TGCAGCGTCCGGACAGGGGAAATGCACGAGCAGTACTTC.

This clonotype was counted ten times or more. The chain employs TRBV27 and TRBJ2-7; 9 bases are shared with TRBD1. CDR3 length equals 14 residues. The germline V gene has CDR1 MNHEY and CDR2 SMNVEV (reference sequence). V trimming: 4 bases; J trimming: 4 bases; junction bases outside the gene matches: 5. CDR3 DNA: TGTGCCAGCAGTTGGGCCGGGACAGGGTACGAGCAGTACTTC. Amino acids: CASSWAGTGYEQYF.

Ten or more counts support this clonotype. The chain uses TRBV18 and TRBJ2-2, with a possible D match to TRBD1 (6 bases). The CDR3 totals 16 residues. The V end lost 1 base, the J end lost 5 bases, and 14 bases lay between the germline ends. The V gene's germline CDR1 is KGHSH and CDR2 LQKENI. In DNA, the CDR3 is TGTGCCAGCTCACCACGATTACAGGGAATGACCGGGGAGCTGTTTTTT. This encodes CASSPRLQGMTGELFF.

This chain uses TRBV20-1 with TRBJ1-5, with a weak D call TRBD1 (5 bases). The germline V gene encodes CDR1 DFQATT and CDR2 SNEGSKA (reference sequence). With 3 bases removed from V and 2 bases from J, the gap between germline ends came to 17 bases. This CDR3 contains 16 residues. The CDR3 DNA sequence: TGCAGTGCTAGTTCTGGGGCGCGGGGAGGCAATCAGCCCCAGCATTTT. Its translation is CSASSGARGGNQPQHF.

This clonotype showed up many times. The chain employs TRBV18 and TRBJ2-7; 9 nucleotides line up with TRBD2. Germline loops: CDR1 KGHSH, CDR2 LQKENI. CDR3 length equals 15 residues. Unmatched junction bases numbered 8, after V lost 2 bases and J lost 6 bases. The CDR3 bases are TGTGCCAGCTCACCAGTCACCGGGACTAGCCTCGAGCAGTACTTC. Its translation is CASSPVTGTSLEQYF. The full variable domain, rest sourced from reference TRBV18 and TRBJ2-7, is NAGVMQNPRHLVRRRGQEARLRCSPMKGHSHVYWYRQLPEEGLKFMVYLQKENIIDESGMPKERFSAEFPKEGPSILRIQQVVRGDSAAYFCASSPVTGTSLEQYFGPGTRLTVT.